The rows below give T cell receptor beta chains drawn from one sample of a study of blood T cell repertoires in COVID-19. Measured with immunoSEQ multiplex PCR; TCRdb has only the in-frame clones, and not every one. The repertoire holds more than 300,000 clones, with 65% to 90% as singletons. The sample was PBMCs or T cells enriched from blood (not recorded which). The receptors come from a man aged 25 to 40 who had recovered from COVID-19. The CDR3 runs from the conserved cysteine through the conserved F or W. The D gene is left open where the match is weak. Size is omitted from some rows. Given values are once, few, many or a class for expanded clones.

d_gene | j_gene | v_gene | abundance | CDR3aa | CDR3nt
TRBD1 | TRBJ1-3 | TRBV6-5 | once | CASSMGQGGNTIYF | TGTGCCAGCAGTATGGGACAGGGGGGAAACACCATATATTTT
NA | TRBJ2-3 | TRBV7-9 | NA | CASSSGGHSTDTQYF | TGTGCCAGCAGCTCCGGGGGTCATAGCACAGATACGCAGTATTTT
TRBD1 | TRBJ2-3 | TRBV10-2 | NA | CASSGGQGARTDTQYF | TGCGCCAGCAGTGGGGGACAGGGGGCGCGTACAGATACGCAGTATTTT
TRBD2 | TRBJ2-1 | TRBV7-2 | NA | CASSLARSSGALRVNEQFF | TGTGCCAGCAGCTTAGCGCGCTCTAGCGGGGCCCTACGCGTGAATGAGCAGTTCTTC
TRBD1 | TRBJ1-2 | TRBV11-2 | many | CASSRQQGYYGYTF | TGTGCCAGCAGCCGACAACAGGGGTACTATGGCTACACCTTC
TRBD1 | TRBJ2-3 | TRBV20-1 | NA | CSASQGQGARDTQYF | TGCAGTGCTAGTCAGGGACAGGGGGCGCGTGATACGCAGTATTTT
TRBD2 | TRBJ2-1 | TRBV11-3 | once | CASTREVYNEQFF | TGTGCCAGCACTCGGGAGGTCTACAATGAGCAGTTCTTC
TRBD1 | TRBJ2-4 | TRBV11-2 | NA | CASSRSGQGSKNIQYF | TGTGCCAGCAGTCGAAGCGGACAGGGTAGCAAAAACATTCAGTACTTC
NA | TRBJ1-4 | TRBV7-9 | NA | CASSLGWGAFEKLFF | TGTGCCAGCAGCTTAGGGTGGGGAGCGTTTGAAAAACTGTTTTTT
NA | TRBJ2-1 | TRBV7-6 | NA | CASSLDRQRKTNEQFF | TGTGCCAGCAGCTTAGACCGACAGAGGAAGACCAATGAGCAGTTCTTC
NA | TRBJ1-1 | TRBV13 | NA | CASSAGGLRTEAFF | TGTGCCAGCAGCGCCGGGGGTCTGAGGACTGAAGCTTTCTTT
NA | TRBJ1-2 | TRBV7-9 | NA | CASSSTTAILSHGYTF | TGTGCCAGCAGCTCTACGACTGCTATCCTATCCCATGGCTACACCTTC
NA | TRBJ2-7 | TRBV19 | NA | CASSIKFGTSISYEQYF | TGTGCCAGTAGTATTAAATTCGGGACATCCATCTCCTACGAGCAGTACTTC
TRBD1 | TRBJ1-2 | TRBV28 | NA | CASSSPGGPSYGYTF | TGTGCCAGCAGTTCCCCAGGGGGACCCTCCTATGGCTACACCTTC
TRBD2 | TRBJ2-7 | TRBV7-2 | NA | CASSPLLAGGVEQYF | TGTGCCAGCAGCCCCCTGTTAGCGGGGGGTGTGGAGCAGTACTTC
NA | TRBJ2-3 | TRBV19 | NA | CASSIMDTQYF | TGTGCCAGTAGTATTATGGATACGCAGTATTTT
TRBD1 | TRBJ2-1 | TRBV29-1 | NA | CSVGQGGYNEQFF | TGCAGCGTGGGACAGGGTGGGTACAATGAGCAGTTCTTC
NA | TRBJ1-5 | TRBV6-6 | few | CASSYLGGPQHF | TGTGCCAGCAGTTATTTAGGGGGTCCCCAGCATTTT
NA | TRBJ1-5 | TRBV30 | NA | CAWSVDFRQPQHF | TGTGCCTGGAGTGTAGACTTTCGTCAGCCCCAGCATTTT
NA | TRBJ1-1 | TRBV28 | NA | CASSGGGVWNTEAFF | TGTGCCAGCAGTGGTGGAGGGGTGTGGAACACTGAAGCTTTCTTT
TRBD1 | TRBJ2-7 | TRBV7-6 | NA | CASSLGLGRTGREQYF | TGTGCCAGCAGCTTGGGGCTTGGGAGGACAGGGCGAGAGCAGTACTTC
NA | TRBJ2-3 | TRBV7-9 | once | CASSPRDTQYF | TGTGCCAGCAGCCCCCGTGATACGCAGTATTTT
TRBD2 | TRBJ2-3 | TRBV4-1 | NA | CASSVGGTSGSDTQYF | TGCGCCAGCAGCGTAGGGGGGACTAGCGGGAGTGATACGCAGTATTTT
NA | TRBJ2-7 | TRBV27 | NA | CASSPQGGRYEQYF | TGTGCCAGCAGTCCTCAGGGTGGGAGGTACGAGCAGTACTTC
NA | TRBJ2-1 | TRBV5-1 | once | CASSLGRDRPYNEQFF | TGCGCCAGCAGCTTGGGCCGCGACAGACCCTACAATGAGCAGTTCTTC
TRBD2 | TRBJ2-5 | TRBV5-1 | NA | CASSLPLAGGQETQYF | TGCGCCAGCAGCTTGCCACTAGCGGGGGGACAAGAGACCCAGTACTTC
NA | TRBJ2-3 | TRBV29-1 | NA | CSVGATDTQYF | TGCAGCGTTGGGGCCACGGATACGCAGTATTTT
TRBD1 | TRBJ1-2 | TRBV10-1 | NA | CASSPTQGADGYTF | TGCGCCAGCAGTCCTACACAGGGGGCTGATGGCTACACCTTC
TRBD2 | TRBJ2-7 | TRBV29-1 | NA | CSVWGTGGSYEQYF | TGCAGCGTTTGGGGCACGGGGGGGTCCTACGAGCAGTACTTC
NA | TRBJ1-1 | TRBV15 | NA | CATSRDARTEAFF | TGTGCCACCAGCAGAGACGCCCGGACTGAAGCTTTCTTT
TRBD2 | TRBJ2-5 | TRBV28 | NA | CASSRGGAVETQYF | TGTGCCAGCAGCCGCGGGGGGGCCGTGGAGACCCAGTACTTC
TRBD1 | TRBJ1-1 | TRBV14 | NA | CASSQLQGITTEAFF | TGTGCCAGCAGCCAGTTACAGGGGATTACCACTGAAGCTTTCTTT
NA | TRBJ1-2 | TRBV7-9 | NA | CASSSGEHGYTF | TGTGCCAGCAGCTCCGGGGAGCATGGCTACACCTTC
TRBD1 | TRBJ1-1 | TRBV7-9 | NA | CASSAASRGRGTEAFF | TGTGCCAGCAGCGCGGCCTCCAGGGGGCGCGGGACTGAAGCTTTCTTT
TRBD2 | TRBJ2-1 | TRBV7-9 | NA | CASSAGTSNEQFF | TGTGCCAGCAGCGCTGGGACTAGCAATGAGCAGTTCTTC